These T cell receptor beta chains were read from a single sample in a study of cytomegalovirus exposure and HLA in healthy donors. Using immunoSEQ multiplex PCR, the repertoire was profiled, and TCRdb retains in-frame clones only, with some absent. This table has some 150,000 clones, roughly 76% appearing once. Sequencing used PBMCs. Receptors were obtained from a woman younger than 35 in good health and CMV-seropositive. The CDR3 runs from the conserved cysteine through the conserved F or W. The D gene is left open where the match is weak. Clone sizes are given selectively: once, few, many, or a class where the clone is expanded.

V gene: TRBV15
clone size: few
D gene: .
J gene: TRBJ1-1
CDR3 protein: CATSSRTGPNTEAFF
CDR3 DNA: TGTGCCACCAGCAGTCGAACAGGGCCGAACACTGAAGCTTTCTTT

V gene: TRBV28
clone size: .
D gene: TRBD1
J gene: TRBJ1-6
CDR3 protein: CASRLGQGEAPLHF
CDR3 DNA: TGTGCCAGCAGACTCGGACAGGGAGAGGCACCCCTCCACTTT

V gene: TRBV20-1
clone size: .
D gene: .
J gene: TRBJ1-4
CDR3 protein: CSAPSGGLLFF
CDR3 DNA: TGCAGTGCTCCCTCGGGGGGGCTTCTGTTTTTT

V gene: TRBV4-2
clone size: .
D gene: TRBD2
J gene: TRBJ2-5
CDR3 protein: CASSPRTSGQETQYF
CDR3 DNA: TGTGCCAGCAGCCCCCGGACTAGCGGTCAAGAGACCCAGTACTTC

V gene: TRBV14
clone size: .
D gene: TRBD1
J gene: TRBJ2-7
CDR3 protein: CASSQITGTGRYEQYF
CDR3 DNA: TGTGCCAGCAGCCAAATAACCGGGACAGGGAGGTACGAGCAGTACTTC

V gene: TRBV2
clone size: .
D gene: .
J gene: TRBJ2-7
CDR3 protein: CASTGDPYEQYF
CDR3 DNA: TGTGCCAGCACAGGGGACCCCTACGAGCAGTACTTC

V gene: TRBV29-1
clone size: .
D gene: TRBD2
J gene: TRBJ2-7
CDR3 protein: CSVVVSSGAYEQYF
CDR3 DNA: TGCAGCGTTGTTGTATCTAGCGGGGCCTACGAGCAGTACTTC

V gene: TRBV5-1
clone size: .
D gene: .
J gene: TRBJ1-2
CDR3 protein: CASSPEDYYGYTF
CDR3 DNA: TGCGCCAGCAGCCCGGAGGATTATTACGGCTACACCTTC

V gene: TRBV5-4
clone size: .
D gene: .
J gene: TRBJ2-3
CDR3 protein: CASSEGGASIGTDTQYF
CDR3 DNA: TGTGCCAGCTCGGAGGGGGGGGCGTCGATTGGCACAGATACGCAGTATTTT

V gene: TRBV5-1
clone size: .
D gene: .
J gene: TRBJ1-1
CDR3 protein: CASSLTVTRFMNTEAFF
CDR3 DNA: TGCGCCAGCAGCTTGACGGTAACTCGGTTTATGAACACTGAAGCTTTCTTT

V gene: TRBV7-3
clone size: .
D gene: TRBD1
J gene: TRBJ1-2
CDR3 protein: CASKSGGRAYGYTF
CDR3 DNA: TGTGCCAGCAAGTCAGGGGGGCGCGCCTATGGCTACACCTTC

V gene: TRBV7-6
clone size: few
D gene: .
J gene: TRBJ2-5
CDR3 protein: CASSSAGETQYF
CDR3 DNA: TGTGCCAGCAGCTCCGCCGGAGAGACCCAGTACTTC

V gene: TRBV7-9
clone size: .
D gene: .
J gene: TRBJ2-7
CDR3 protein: CSSSSGLYEQYF
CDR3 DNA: TGTTCCAGCAGCTCAGGGCTCTACGAGCAGTACTTC

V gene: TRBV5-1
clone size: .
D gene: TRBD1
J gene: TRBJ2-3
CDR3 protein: CASSLVGGHDTQYF
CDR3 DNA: TGCGCCAGCAGCTTGGTAGGGGGCCACGATACGCAGTATTTT

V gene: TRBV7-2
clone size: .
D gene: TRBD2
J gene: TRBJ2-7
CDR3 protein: CASSLALAGGYEQYF
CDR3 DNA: TGTGCCAGCAGCTTAGCGCTAGCGGGGGGATACGAGCAGTACTTC

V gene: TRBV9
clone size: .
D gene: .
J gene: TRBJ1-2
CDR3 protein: CASSVDGGASRYTF
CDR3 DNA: TGTGCCAGCAGCGTAGATGGGGGGGCCAGCCGCTACACCTTC